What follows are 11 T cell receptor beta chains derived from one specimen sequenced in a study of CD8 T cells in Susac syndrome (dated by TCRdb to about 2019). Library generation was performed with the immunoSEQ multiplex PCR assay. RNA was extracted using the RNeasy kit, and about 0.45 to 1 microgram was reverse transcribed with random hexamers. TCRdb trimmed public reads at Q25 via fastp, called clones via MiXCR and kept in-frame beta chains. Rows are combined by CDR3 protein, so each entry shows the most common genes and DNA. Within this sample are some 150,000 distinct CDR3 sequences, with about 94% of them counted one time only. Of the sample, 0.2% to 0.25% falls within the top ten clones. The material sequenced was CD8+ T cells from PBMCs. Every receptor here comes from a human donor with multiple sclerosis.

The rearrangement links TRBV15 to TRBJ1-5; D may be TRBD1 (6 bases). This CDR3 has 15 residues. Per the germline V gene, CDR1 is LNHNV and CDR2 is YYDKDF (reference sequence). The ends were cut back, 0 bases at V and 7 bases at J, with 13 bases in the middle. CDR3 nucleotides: TGTGCCACCAGCAGAGATTGGGGGGGGCGGCAGCCCCAGCATTTT. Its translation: CATSRDWGGRQPQHF.

The CDR3 DNA follows: TGTGCCAGCGATGAGACTTACACCGGGGAGCTGTTTTTT. The encoded protein is CASDETYTGELFF. The chain recombines TRBV2 with TRBJ2-2; D unresolved. The CDR3 spans 13 residues. Germline V gene sequence: CDR1 SNHLY, CDR2 FYNNEI. Trimming pared 8 bases from V and 3 bases from J, leaving 10 bases between. The entire variable domain, with the rest obtained from reference TRBV2 and TRBJ2-2, is as follows: EPEVTQTPSHQVTQMGQEVILRCVPISNHLYFYWYRQILGQKVEFLVSFYNNEISEKSEIFDDQFSVERPDGSNFTLKIRSTKLEDSAMYFCASDETYTGELFFGEGSRLTVL.

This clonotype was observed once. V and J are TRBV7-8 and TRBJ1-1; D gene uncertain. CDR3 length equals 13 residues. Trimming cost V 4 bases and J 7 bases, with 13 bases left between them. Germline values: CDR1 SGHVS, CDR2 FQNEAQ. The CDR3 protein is CASSYSLVLEAFF. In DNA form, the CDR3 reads TGTGCCAGCAGCTACTCCCTAGTACTTGAAGCTTTCTTT.

The CDR3 nucleotides read TGTGCCAGCAGCGTAGCGGGGAGTTTAGCGGGGGACTCCTACAATGAGCAGTTCTTC. This gives the protein CASSVAGSLAGDSYNEQFF. The chain combines TRBV9 with TRBJ2-1; 9 bases map to TRBD2. This CDR3 has 19 residues. With V trimmed by 0 bases and J by 0 bases, 10 bases remained unmatched. The V gene's germline CDR1 is SGDLS and CDR2 YYNGEE.

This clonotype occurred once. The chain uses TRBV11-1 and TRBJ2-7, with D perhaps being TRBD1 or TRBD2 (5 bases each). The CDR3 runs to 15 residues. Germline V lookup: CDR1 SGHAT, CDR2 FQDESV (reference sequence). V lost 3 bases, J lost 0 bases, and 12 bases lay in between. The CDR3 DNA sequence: TGTGCCAGCAGCTTCGAAGGGACGAGCTCCTACGAGCAGTACTTC. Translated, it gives CASSFEGTSSYEQYF.

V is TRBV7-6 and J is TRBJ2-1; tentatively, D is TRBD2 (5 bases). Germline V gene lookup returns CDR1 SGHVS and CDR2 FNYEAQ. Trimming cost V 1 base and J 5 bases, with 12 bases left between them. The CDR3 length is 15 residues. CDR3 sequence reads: CASSLGTFPHNEQFF. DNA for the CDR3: TGTGCCAGCAGCTTAGGGACTTTTCCCCACAATGAGCAGTTCTTC.

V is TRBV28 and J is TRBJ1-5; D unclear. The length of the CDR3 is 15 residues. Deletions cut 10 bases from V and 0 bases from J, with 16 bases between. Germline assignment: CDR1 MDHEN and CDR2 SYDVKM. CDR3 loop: CAIREGPYSNQPQHF. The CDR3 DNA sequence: TGTGCCATCCGGGAAGGACCTTATAGCAATCAGCCCCAGCATTTT.

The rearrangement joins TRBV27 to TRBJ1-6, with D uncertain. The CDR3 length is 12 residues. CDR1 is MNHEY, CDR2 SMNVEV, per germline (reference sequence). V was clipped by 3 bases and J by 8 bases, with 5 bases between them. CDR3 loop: CASSFLDSPLHF. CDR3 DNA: TGTGCCAGCAGTTTTTTGGATTCACCCCTCCACTTT.

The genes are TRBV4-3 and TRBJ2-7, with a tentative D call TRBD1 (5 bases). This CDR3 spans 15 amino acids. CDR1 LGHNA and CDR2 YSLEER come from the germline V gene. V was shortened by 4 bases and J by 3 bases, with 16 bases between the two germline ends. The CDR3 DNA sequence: TGCGCCAGCAGCCTTTCCAGGGCGTTGAACTACGAGCAGTACTTC. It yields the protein CASSLSRALNYEQYF.

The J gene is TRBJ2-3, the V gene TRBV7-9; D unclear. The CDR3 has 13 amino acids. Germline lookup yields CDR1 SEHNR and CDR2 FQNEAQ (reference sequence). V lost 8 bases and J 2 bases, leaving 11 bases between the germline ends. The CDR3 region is CASQPVNTDTQYF. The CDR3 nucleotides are TGTGCCAGCCAGCCTGTTAACACAGATACGCAGTATTTT.

CDR3 sequence reads: CASSQQLLATETQYF. CDR3 nucleotides: TGTGCCAGCAGCCAACAACTACTAGCTACCGAGACCCAGTACTTC. The rearrangement uses TRBV3-1 and TRBJ2-5; maybe TRBD2 (6 bases). Germline V lookup: CDR1 LGHDT, CDR2 YNNKEL (reference sequence). The V gene lost 2 bases and the J gene lost 5 bases, with 15 bases spanning the gap. The CDR3 sequence is 15 residues long.